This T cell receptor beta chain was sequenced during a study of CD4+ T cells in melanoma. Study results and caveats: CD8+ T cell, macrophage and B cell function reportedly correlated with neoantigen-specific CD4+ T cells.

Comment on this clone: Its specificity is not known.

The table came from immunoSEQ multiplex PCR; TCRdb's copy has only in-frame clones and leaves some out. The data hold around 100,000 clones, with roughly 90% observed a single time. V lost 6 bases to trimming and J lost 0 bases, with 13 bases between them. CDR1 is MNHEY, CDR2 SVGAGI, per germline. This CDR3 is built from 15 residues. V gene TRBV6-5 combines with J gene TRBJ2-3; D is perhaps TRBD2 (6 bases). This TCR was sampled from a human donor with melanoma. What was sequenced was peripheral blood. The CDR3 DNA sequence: TGTGCCAGCAGCCGAGATGGGACTAGCACAGATACGCAGTATTTT. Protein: CASSRDGTSTDTQYF.